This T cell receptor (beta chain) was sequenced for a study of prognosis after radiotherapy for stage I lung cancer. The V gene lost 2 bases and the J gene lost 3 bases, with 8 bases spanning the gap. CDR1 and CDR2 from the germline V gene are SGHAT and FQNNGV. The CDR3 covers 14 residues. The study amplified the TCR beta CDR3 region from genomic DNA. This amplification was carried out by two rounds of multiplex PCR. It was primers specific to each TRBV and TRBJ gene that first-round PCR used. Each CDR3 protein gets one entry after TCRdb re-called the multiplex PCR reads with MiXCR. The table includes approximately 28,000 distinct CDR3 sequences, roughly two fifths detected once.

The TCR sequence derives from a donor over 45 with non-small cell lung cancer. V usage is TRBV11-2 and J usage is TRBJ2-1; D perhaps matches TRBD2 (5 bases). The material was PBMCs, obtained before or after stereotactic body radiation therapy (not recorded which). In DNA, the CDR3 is TGTGCCAGCAGCTTATCCACTAGCTACAATGAGCAGTTCTTC. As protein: CASSLSTSYNEQFF. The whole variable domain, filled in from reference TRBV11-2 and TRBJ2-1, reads EAGVAQSPRYKIIEKRQSVAFWCNPISGHATLYWYQQILGQGPKLLIQFQNNGVVDDSQLPKDRFSAERLKGVDSTLKIQPAKLEDSAVYLCASSLSTSYNEQFFGPGTRLTVL.